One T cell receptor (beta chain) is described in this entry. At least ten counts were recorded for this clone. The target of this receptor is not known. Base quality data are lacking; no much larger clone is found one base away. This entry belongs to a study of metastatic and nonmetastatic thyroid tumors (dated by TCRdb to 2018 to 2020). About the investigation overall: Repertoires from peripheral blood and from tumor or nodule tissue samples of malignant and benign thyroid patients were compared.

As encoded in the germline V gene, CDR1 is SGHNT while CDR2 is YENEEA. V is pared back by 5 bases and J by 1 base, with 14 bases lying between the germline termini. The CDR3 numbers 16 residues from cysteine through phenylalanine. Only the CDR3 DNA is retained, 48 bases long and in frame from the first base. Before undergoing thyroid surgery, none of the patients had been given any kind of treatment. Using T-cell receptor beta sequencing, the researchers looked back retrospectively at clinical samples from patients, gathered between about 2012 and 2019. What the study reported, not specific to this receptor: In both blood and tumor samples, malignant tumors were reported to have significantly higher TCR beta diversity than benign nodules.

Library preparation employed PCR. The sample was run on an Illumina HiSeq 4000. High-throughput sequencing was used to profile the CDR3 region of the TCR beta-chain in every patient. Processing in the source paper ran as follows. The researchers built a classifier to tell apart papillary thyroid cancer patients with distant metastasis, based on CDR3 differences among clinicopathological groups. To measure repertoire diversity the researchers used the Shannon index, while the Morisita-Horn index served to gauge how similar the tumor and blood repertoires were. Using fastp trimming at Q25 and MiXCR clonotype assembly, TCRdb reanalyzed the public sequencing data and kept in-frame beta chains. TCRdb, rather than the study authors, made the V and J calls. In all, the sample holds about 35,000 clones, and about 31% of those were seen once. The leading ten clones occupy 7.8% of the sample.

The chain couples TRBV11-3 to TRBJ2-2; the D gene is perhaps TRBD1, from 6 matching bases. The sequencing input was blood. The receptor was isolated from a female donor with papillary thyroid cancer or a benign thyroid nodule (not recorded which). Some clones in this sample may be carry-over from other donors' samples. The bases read TGTGCCAGCAGCGGGACGGGACACGGGAACACCGGGGAGCTGTTTTTT. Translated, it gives CASSGTGHGNTGELFF.